The entry below gives a single TCR beta chain sequence along with its context. Its antigen remains unidentified. The sample belongs to a study of T cell responses to AZD1222 COVID-19 vaccine. Study outcomes and limitations: Regions 160-218 and 743-854 dominated among vaccine-associated CD4 TCRs spanning spike. At study baseline, merely several AZD1222 recipients were seropositive.

Germline V CDR1 and CDR2: SGHTA, FQGNSA. Trimming left V 2 bases short and J 3 bases short, with 11 bases between. The CDR3 runs 14 residues. The assay was immunoSEQ multiplex PCR, and TCRdb's table has in-frame clones only and misses some. The sample has around 160,000 clones; 80% to 90% are singletons. This material consisted of peripheral blood, taken on day 0 of AZD1222 vaccination. This sequence originates from an adult in good health. The chain joins TRBV7-2 to TRBJ2-7, with unresolved D. Written as DNA, the CDR3 is TGTGCCAGCAGCTTAAAAGTAGCAAGCTACGAGCAGTACTTC. It translates to CASSLKVASYEQYF.